A selection of T cell receptor beta chains follows, all from one sample in a study of OX40 agonist ivuxolimab in advanced cancers. Assay used: immunoSEQ multiplex PCR; TCRdb lists only in-frame clones, some missing. The table includes some 83,000 clones, about 89% detected once. This specimen consisted of CD4+ or CD8+ T cells sorted from blood, obtained in a trial of the OX40 agonist ivuxolimab. These receptors were obtained from an adult with an advanced solid tumor such as melanoma, head and neck, liver or kidney cancer. The CDR3 runs from the conserved cysteine through the conserved F or W. A D gene is named only where the DNA matches it firmly. The size field is filled for only some rows; it gives once, few, many or a size class.

D: TRBD2; size: once; J: TRBJ2-1; V: TRBV6-5; CDR3: CASSYSVGLAGQQFF; DNA: TGTGCCAGCAGTTACTCGGTGGGACTAGCGGGACAGCAGTTCTTC
D: TRBD1; size: -; J: TRBJ2-5; V: TRBV4-3; CDR3: CASSQEGQGAGETQYF; DNA: TGCGCCAGCAGCCAAGAAGGACAGGGGGCGGGAGAGACCCAGTACTTC
D: TRBD2; size: -; J: TRBJ2-1; V: TRBV28; CDR3: CASSLILGTSYNEQFF; DNA: TGTGCCAGCAGTTTAATTCTAGGGACTAGTTACAATGAGCAGTTCTTC
D: -; size: -; J: TRBJ2-2; V: TRBV5-1; CDR3: CASSSRGPGELFF; DNA: TGCGCCAGCAGCTCCAGGGGTCCCGGGGAGCTGTTTTTT
D: TRBD2; size: once; J: TRBJ2-1; V: TRBV30; CDR3: CAWSTGTSYNEQFF; DNA: TGTGCCTGGAGCACCGGGACTAGTTACAATGAGCAGTTCTTC
D: -; size: -; J: TRBJ2-2; V: TRBV6-4; CDR3: CASSEVAVTGELFF; DNA: TGTGCCAGCAGTGAAGTAGCGGTCACCGGGGAGCTGTTTTTT
D: -; size: once; J: TRBJ2-1; V: TRBV9; CDR3: CASSVVGDNEQFF; DNA: TGTGCCAGCAGCGTAGTCGGGGACAATGAGCAGTTCTTC
D: -; size: -; J: TRBJ2-1; V: TRBV10-3; CDR3: CAIRGTGISYNEQFF; DNA: TGTGCCATCAGGGGTACAGGGATCTCCTACAATGAGCAGTTCTTC
D: -; size: -; J: TRBJ1-1; V: TRBV9; CDR3: CASSAEEDKAFF; DNA: TGTGCCAGCAGCGCCGAGGAGGATAAAGCTTTCTTT
D: TRBD2; size: -; J: TRBJ2-1; V: TRBV27; CDR3: CASSLMSGGGAFGEQFF; DNA: TGTGCCAGCAGTTTAATGTCGGGCGGGGGGGCTTTCGGTGAGCAGTTCTTC
D: -; size: -; J: TRBJ2-7; V: TRBV2; CDR3: CASPQAGGYEQYF; DNA: TGTGCCAGCCCCCAAGCAGGGGGGTACGAGCAGTACTTC
D: TRBD1; size: -; J: TRBJ2-6; V: TRBV28; CDR3: CASNPGQGIFGANVLTF; DNA: TGTGCCAGCAACCCGGGACAGGGTATTTTTGGGGCCAACGTCCTGACTTTC
D: -; size: -; J: TRBJ1-2; V: TRBV28; CDR3: CASTSDSEYGYTF; DNA: TGTGCCAGCACCTCGGACAGCGAGTATGGCTACACCTTC
D: TRBD1; size: once; J: TRBJ1-1; V: TRBV30; CDR3: CAWSVGTGVKAFF; DNA: TGTGCCTGGAGTGTAGGGACAGGGGTTAAGGCTTTCTTT